This TCR beta chain emerged from a study of monozygotic twins with cystic fibrosis. Study details: With roughly 16 PCR cycles, barcoded libraries came from about 3.2 micrograms of fragmented DNA.

TCRdb's copy holds only in-frame clones and misses some; the assay was immunoSEQ multiplex PCR. The sample holds around 30,000 clones, roughly 80% seen once. The junction had 7 bases not matched to a gene; V was cut back by 8 bases and J by 0 bases. Germline loops: CDR1 SGHTA, CDR2 FQGTGA. There are 16 residues in the CDR3. Material: blood. The origin of this receptor is a girl aged 2 to 10 with cystic fibrosis. The chain uses TRBV7-3 and TRBJ2-6, with 7 bases aligning to TRBD2. The DNA for the CDR3 is TGTGCCAGCGCGCGGGGAGGGAGCTCTGGGGCCAACGTCCTGACTTTC. Its translation: CASARGGSSGANVLTF.